These 27 T cell receptor beta chains originate from one sample sequenced in a study of blood T cell repertoires in COVID-19. The table came from immunoSEQ multiplex PCR; TCRdb's copy has only in-frame clones and leaves some out. This sample yields approximately 210,000 clones, of which around 80% are seen a single time; 4.5% to 5.5% belongs to the top ten. The sample comprised peripheral blood. These receptors came from a human donor in a cohort sampled during active COVID-19.

V gene TRBV7-8 combines with J gene TRBJ2-1, with 11 nucleotides matching TRBD1. Unmatched junction bases numbered 15, after V lost 3 bases and J lost 2 bases. Per the germline V gene, CDR1 is SGHVS and CDR2 is FQNEAQ. This CDR3 has 20 amino acids. CDR3 in amino acids: CASSLRDRGKREWAYNEQFF. DNA for the CDR3: TGTGCCAGCAGCTTGCGGGACAGGGGGAAGCGGGAATGGGCCTACAATGAGCAGTTCTTC.

The chain joins TRBV18 to TRBJ2-7, with 8 nucleotides matching TRBD1. The CDR3 consists of 15 residues. Germline V CDR1 and CDR2: KGHSH, LQKENI. The junction had 7 bases not matched to a gene; V was cut back by 3 bases and J by 3 bases. The CDR3 DNA reads TGTGCCAGCTCACCTAGACAGGGGTCCCACTACGAGCAGTACTTC. It yields the protein CASSPRQGSHYEQYF.

CDR3 in amino acids: CASSPGGSFGNTIYF. The CDR3 region has the DNA TGTGCCAGCAGCCCAGGGGGAAGTTTTGGAAACACCATATATTTT. The rearrangement joins TRBV11-2 to TRBJ1-3; TRBD1 matches 7 bases. Germline CDR1 and CDR2: SGHAT and FQNNGV. The trim removed 5 bases at V and 3 bases at J, leaving 7 bases unmatched. This CDR3 comprises 15 residues.

The chain combines TRBV4-1 with TRBJ2-5, with D perhaps TRBD2 (6 bases). Germline V gives CDR1 MGHRA, CDR2 YSYEKL. The length of the CDR3 is 14 residues. Trimming shortened V by 4 bases and J by 4 bases, and 13 bases separated the two germline ends. The CDR3 DNA is TGCGCCAGCAGCCGGACGGGACTCACAGAGACCCAGTACTTC. Residues: CASSRTGLTETQYF.

This sequence joins TRBV5-6 and TRBJ2-6; 7 positions match TRBD1. The V segment lost 2 bases and the J segment 1 base; nucleotides outside the gene matches: 9. CDR1 and CDR2 (germline): SGHDT, YYEEEE. The CDR3 is 18 residues long. DNA of the CDR3: TGTGCCAGCAGCTTATATTACAGGGGTACGTCTGGGGCCAACGTCCTGACTTTC. This codes for CASSLYYRGTSGANVLTF. Full variable domain (outside the CDR3, taken from reference TRBV5-6 and TRBJ2-6): DAGVTQSPTHLIKTRGQQVTLRCSPKSGHDTVSWYQQALGQGPQFIFQYYEEEERQRGNFPDRFSGHQFPNYSSELNVNALLLGDSALYLCASSLYYRGTSGANVLTFGAGSRLTVL.

The J gene is TRBJ1-6, the V gene TRBV28; D may be TRBD1 (5 bases). Germline V gives CDR1 MDHEN, CDR2 SYDVKM. The CDR3 runs to 14 residues. V was clipped by 1 base and J by 7 bases, with 8 bases between them. CDR3 residues: CASSLYSGNSPLHF. In nucleotides, the CDR3 is TGTGCCAGCAGTTTATACTCAGGGAATTCACCCCTCCACTTT.

The rearrangement joins TRBV19 to TRBJ2-3; 8 nucleotides agree with TRBD2. In germline, CDR1 is LNHDA, CDR2 SQIVND (reference sequence). This CDR3 region has 19 residues. The trim removed 3 bases at V and 0 bases at J, leaving 14 bases unmatched. CDR3 sequence (DNA): TGTGCCAGTAGTATCTCAGATAGCGGGGCTCCACTTAGCACAGATACGCAGTATTTT. Amino acid sequence: CASSISDSGAPLSTDTQYF.

The V gene is TRBV28, the J gene TRBJ1-1; 8 positions match TRBD1. The ends lost 6 bases at V and 7 bases at J; junction bases unmatched: 7. This CDR3 is 13 amino acids long. CDR1 is MDHEN, CDR2 SYDVKM, per germline. This chain's CDR3 is CASSPGGFGEAFF. For the CDR3, the DNA is TGTGCCAGCAGCCCAGGGGGCTTCGGTGAAGCTTTCTTT.

Comment on this clone: The sample carries other DNA sequences with the same CDR3. The chain couples TRBV27 to TRBJ2-1; D may be TRBD2 (6 bases). Trimming pared 4 bases from V and 8 bases from J, leaving 15 bases between. The CDR3 is 14 amino acids. The germline CDR1 and CDR2 sequences are MNHEY and SMNVEV (reference sequence). The CDR3 coding sequence is TGTGCCAGCAGTTCCCGGGACGGCGGGGATGAGCAGTTCTTC. Protein sequence: CASSSRDGGDEQFF.

V usage is TRBV7-2 and J usage is TRBJ2-7; 7 bases map to TRBD2. J was trimmed by 7 bases and V by 6 bases; bases with no gene match: 12. CDR3 size: 14 residues. Germline lookup yields CDR1 SGHTA and CDR2 FQGNSA. The CDR3 bases are TGTGCCAGCAGGCCTATAATGGGGGGGAGAGAGCAGTACTTC. Amino acid sequence: CASRPIMGGREQYF.

This chain connects TRBV27 to TRBJ1-5, with 8 bases identical to TRBD1. The V and J ends lost 6 bases and 7 bases, in that order; junction bases with no gene match: 8. CDR1 is MNHEY and CDR2 is SMNVEV in the germline V gene (reference sequence). CDR3 length: 14 amino acids. CDR3 amino acids: CASSTDREWQPQHF. CDR3 sequence (DNA): TGTGCCAGCAGCACGGACAGGGAGTGGCAGCCCCAGCATTTT.

The chain joins TRBV5-1 to TRBJ1-1; perhaps TRBD1 as D (5 bases). The length of the CDR3 is 15 residues. Trimming removed 5 bases from V and 0 bases from J, with 14 bases in between. CDR1 and CDR2 (germline): SGHRS, YFSETQ. In DNA, the CDR3 is TGCGCCAGCAGGCGGGACCCCGGGATGAACACTGAAGCTTTCTTT. It is translated as CASRRDPGMNTEAFF.

The chain is built from TRBV6-6 and TRBJ1-1; 9 bases fit TRBD1. With 6 bases clipped from V and 1 base from J, the junction kept 6 bases outside the gene matches. The CDR3 spans 15 residues. Germline CDR1 is MNHNY and CDR2 is SVGAGI (reference sequence). CDR3 nucleotides: TGTGCCAGCAGATCACAGGGGGCTGGGAACACTGAAGCTTTCTTT. Amino acid sequence: CASRSQGAGNTEAFF.

The chain is built from TRBV5-1 and TRBJ1-3, with D possibly TRBD1 on 6 matching bases. Looked up from germline, CDR1 is SGHRS and CDR2 is YFSETQ. CDR3 length: 15 residues. V was pared by 5 bases and J by 3 bases, with 15 bases between. CDR3: CASRPQGAHGNTIYF. The DNA of the CDR3 is TGCGCCAGCAGGCCACAGGGAGCACATGGAAACACCATATATTTT. The full variable domain, its missing parts supplied by reference TRBV5-1 and TRBJ1-3, is KAGVTQTPRYLIKTRGQQVTLSCSPISGHRSVSWYQQTPGQGLQFLFEYFSETQRNKGNFPGRFSGRQFSNSRSEMNVSTLELGDSALYLCASRPQGAHGNTIYFGEGSWLTVV.

This clone is a singleton in its sample. This chain connects TRBV5-4 to TRBJ1-1; D call uncertain. V was trimmed by 0 bases and J by 2 bases, leaving 8 bases between them. Germline CDR1 SGHNT, CDR2 YYREEE (reference sequence). This CDR3 has 14 amino acids. CDR3 nucleotide sequence: TGTGCCAGCAGCTTGGCCCACACCAACACTGAAGCTTTCTTT. It specifies CASSLAHTNTEAFF. Filled out from reference TRBV5-4 and TRBJ1-1, the complete variable domain reads ETGVTQSPTHLIKTRGQQVTLRCSSQSGHNTVSWYQQALGQGPQFIFQYYREEENGRGNFPPRFSGLQFPNYSSELNVNALELDDSALYLCASSLAHTNTEAFFGQGTRLTVV.

V is TRBV24-1 and J is TRBJ2-3; 7 positions match TRBD2. CDR1 is KGHDR, CDR2 SFDVKD, per germline. CDR3 length: 15 amino acids. The junction had 12 bases not matched to a gene; V was cut back by 9 bases and J by 4 bases. The DNA for the CDR3 is TGTGCCACCGGAGGGATCGGGGGGAGCCCAGATACGCAGTATTTT. It specifies CATGGIGGSPDTQYF.

J is TRBJ2-1 and V is TRBV5-1, with 7 positions matching TRBD1. The CDR3 extends over 16 amino acids. V lost 4 bases and J lost 6; bases outside the gene matches: 13. Germline V CDR1 and CDR2: SGHRS, YFSETQ. The CDR3 region is CASSRSGQGVSNEQFF. CDR3 DNA: TGCGCCAGCAGCCGGTCGGGGCAGGGGGTCAGCAATGAGCAGTTCTTC.

The chain carries TRBV27 and TRBJ2-7, with 14 bases that match TRBD2. Germline trimming cut 5 bases from V and 6 bases from J; bases unmatched to any gene: 12. This CDR3 is 17 amino acids long. From germline, CDR1 is MNHEY and CDR2 SMNVEV (reference sequence). CDR3 residues: CASSLTGTSGRAGEQYF. In nucleotides, the CDR3 is TGTGCCAGCAGTCTCACCGGGACTAGCGGGAGAGCCGGCGAGCAGTACTTC.

The V gene is TRBV5-1, the J gene TRBJ2-3; 7 bases are shared with TRBD1. The trim removed 4 bases at V and 2 bases at J, leaving 10 bases unmatched. The germline V gene has CDR1 SGHRS and CDR2 YFSETQ. This CDR3 has 16 amino acids. CDR3 nucleotide sequence: TGCGCCAGCAGCGCCGGACAGGCAACTGTCACAGATACGCAGTATTTT. It encodes CASSAGQATVTDTQYF.

The chain employs TRBV19 and TRBJ1-1; TRBD1 aligns across 8 bases. Germline values: CDR1 LNHDA, CDR2 SQIVND (reference sequence). The trim removed 1 base at V and 3 bases at J, leaving 10 bases unmatched. CDR3 length: 17 residues. This CDR3 reads CASSIGLQGADDTEAFF. In nucleotides, the CDR3 is TGTGCCAGTAGTATAGGTCTCCAGGGGGCTGATGACACTGAAGCTTTCTTT. The full variable domain, rest sourced from reference TRBV19 and TRBJ1-1, is DGGITQSPKYLFRKEGQNVTLSCEQNLNHDAMYWYRQDPGQGLRLIYYSQIVNDFQKGDIAEGYSVSREKKESFPLTVTSAQKNPTAFYLCASSIGLQGADDTEAFFGQGTRLTVV.

This clone was recorded once. CDR3 sequence (DNA): TGTGCCAGCAGCGGCTGTCGACAGGCTGGCTCCTACGAGCAGTACTTC. Translated, it gives CASSGCRQAGSYEQYF. The genes are TRBV3-1 (or the pseudogene TRBV3-2) and TRBJ2-7, with a weak D call TRBD1 (6 bases). There are 16 residues in the CDR3. Trimming removed 5 bases from V and 0 bases from J, with 17 bases in between. The germline V gene encodes CDR1 LGHDT and CDR2 YNNKEL (reference sequence).

This clone was observed once. V is TRBV27 and J is TRBJ2-3; D is possibly TRBD2 (5 bases). The CDR3 runs 15 residues. V lost 2 bases, J lost 10 bases, and 19 bases lay in between. Germline V gives CDR1 MNHEY, CDR2 SMNVEV (reference sequence). CDR3 sequence (DNA): TGTGCCAGCAGTTTAACGGGAATAGTTCGGACCCCGCAGTATTTT. This sequence encodes CASSLTGIVRTPQYF.

The V gene is TRBV18, the J gene TRBJ1-5; 8 bases match TRBD1. The V gene's germline CDR1 is KGHSH and CDR2 LQKENI. The junction had 2 bases not matched to a gene; V was cut back by 5 bases and J by 2 bases. The length of the CDR3 is 14 residues. CDR3 sequence reads: CASSGQGGNQPQHF. Written as DNA, the CDR3 is TGTGCCAGCTCAGGACAGGGAGGCAATCAGCCCCAGCATTTT.

The genes are TRBV18 and TRBJ1-2; D unresolved. Germline-derived CDR1 and CDR2 are KGHSH and LQKENI. The CDR3 is 11 residues long. The V end lost 2 bases, the J end lost 7 bases, and 5 bases lay between the germline ends. The CDR3 sequence is CASSPGGGYTF. The CDR3 DNA follows: TGTGCCAGCTCACCAGGAGGTGGCTACACCTTC.

The rearrangement uses TRBV7-9 and TRBJ1-2; D perhaps matches TRBD1 (5 bases). This CDR3 is built from 15 residues. Trimming shortened V by 3 bases and J by 3 bases, and 14 bases separated the two germline ends. Germline lookup yields CDR1 SEHNR and CDR2 FQNEAQ (reference sequence). The CDR3 protein is CASSFEGGADYGYTF. In DNA form, the CDR3 reads TGTGCCAGCAGCTTCGAGGGAGGGGCGGACTATGGCTACACCTTC. The entire variable domain, with the rest obtained from reference TRBV7-9 and TRBJ1-2, is as follows: DTGVSQNPRHKITKRGQNVTFRCDPISEHNRLYWYRQTLGQGPEFLTYFQNEAQLEKSRLLSDRFSAERPKGSFSTLEIQRTEQGDSAMYLCASSFEGGADYGYTFGSGTRLTVV.

The chain couples TRBV27 to TRBJ2-3; D may be TRBD1 (6 bases). The germline V and J ends were trimmed by 6 bases and 0 bases, with 16 bases remaining between them. CDR3 length: 16 amino acids. Germline-derived CDR1 and CDR2 are MNHEY and SMNVEV (reference sequence). CDR3 region: CASSPDNRVSTDTQYF. CDR3 DNA: TGTGCCAGCAGCCCCGATAACAGGGTTAGCACAGATACGCAGTATTTT.

The chain couples TRBV27 to TRBJ1-5; 11 bases are shared with TRBD1. There are 15 residues in the CDR3. J was trimmed by 5 bases and V by 5 bases; bases with no gene match: 5. Germline assignment: CDR1 MNHEY and CDR2 SMNVEV (reference sequence). The DNA for the CDR3 is TGTGCCAGCAGTCCCGGACAGGGGGCATATCAGCCCCAGCATTTT. Its translation: CASSPGQGAYQPQHF.